These 15 T cell receptor beta chains originate from one sample sequenced in a study of cytomegalovirus exposure and HLA in healthy donors. PCR was performed using 60 Vbeta and 13 Jbeta primers. Clones were read by immunoSEQ multiplex PCR, and TCRdb kept only the in-frame ones, dropping some. This listing includes 150,000 to 200,000 clones. The sample was PBMCs. These receptors were obtained from a man younger than 45 in good health and CMV-seronegative.

This chain joins TRBV9 and TRBJ1-2; 11 nucleotides line up with TRBD1. The CDR3 is 14 residues long. Germline assignment: CDR1 SGDLS and CDR2 YYNGEE. V shed 4 bases, J shed 4 bases, and the junction held 3 bases outside the gene matches. The CDR3: CASSRDRGIYGYTF. CDR3 bases: TGTGCCAGCAGCAGGGACAGGGGGATCTATGGCTACACCTTC.

The chain joins TRBV10-3 to TRBJ2-7, with D perhaps TRBD1 (5 bases). This CDR3 has 12 amino acids. Germline loops: CDR1 ENHRY, CDR2 SYGVKD. Trimming shortened V by 7 bases and J by 2 bases, and 9 bases separated the two germline ends. The CDR3 coding sequence is TGTGCCATCAAAGACAGAGCCTACGAGCAGTACTTC. It specifies CAIKDRAYEQYF.

The chain has TRBV10-3 and TRBJ2-6, with D possibly TRBD2 on 5 matching bases. The CDR3 contains 17 residues. The V gene's germline CDR1 is ENHRY and CDR2 SYGVKD. The V end was cut by 4 bases, the J end by 1 base, with 14 bases between. The CDR3 coding sequence is TGTGCCATCAGTGGATCCATCGGGGTGTCTGGGGCCAACGTCCTGACTTTC. Translation: CAISGSIGVSGANVLTF.

The genes are TRBV5-1 and TRBJ2-1; weak D call: TRBD1 (7 bases). This CDR3 spans 14 amino acids. From germline, CDR1 is SGHRS and CDR2 YFSETQ. Trimming stripped 5 bases from V and 9 bases from J, with 18 bases between. The CDR3 is CASRVMEGAVEQFF. For the CDR3, the DNA is TGCGCCAGCAGGGTGATGGAGGGGGCGGTTGAGCAGTTCTTC.

The rearrangement links TRBV5-1 to TRBJ1-6; D is perhaps TRBD1 (6 bases). This CDR3 contains 15 residues. V gave up 1 base and J gave up 7 bases, with 12 bases separating them. The germline V gene encodes CDR1 SGHRS and CDR2 YFSETQ. The CDR3 DNA is TGCGCCAGCAGCTTGAATAGCCAGGGGAATTCACCCCTCCACTTT. It encodes CASSLNSQGNSPLHF. The whole variable domain, remainder taken from reference TRBV5-1 and TRBJ1-6, is KAGVTQTPRYLIKTRGQQVTLSCSPISGHRSVSWYQQTPGQGLQFLFEYFSETQRNKGNFPGRFSGRQFSNSRSEMNVSTLELGDSALYLCASSLNSQGNSPLHFGNGTRLTVT.

This chain links TRBV5-4 with TRBJ2-1; 7 nucleotides align to TRBD1. The V and J ends lost 4 bases and 0 bases, in that order; junction bases with no gene match: 4. CDR3 size: 15 residues. Per the germline V gene, CDR1 is SGHNT and CDR2 is YYREEE (reference sequence). CDR3 in DNA: TGTGCCAGCAGCGGGGGACAGCCCTCCTACAATGAGCAGTTCTTC. Translating gives CASSGGQPSYNEQFF.

The rearrangement joins TRBV7-2 to TRBJ1-3; D unclear. The CDR3 spans 13 residues. Trimming stripped 4 bases from V and 2 bases from J, with 6 bases between. Per the germline V gene, CDR1 is SGHTA and CDR2 is FQGNSA. The CDR3 DNA reads as TGTGCCAGCAGCTCGTCGGCTGGAAACACCATATATTTT. This encodes CASSSSAGNTIYF.

This rearrangement joins TRBV27 to TRBJ1-2, with a possible D match to TRBD1 (6 bases). The CDR3 covers 14 residues. The germline CDR1 and CDR2 sequences are MNHEY and SMNVEV (reference sequence). V gave up 5 bases and J gave up 8 bases, with 18 bases separating them. CDR3 DNA: TGTGCCAGCAGTCCGGCGGGGGGCGGAAGGGGCTACACCTTC. Amino acids: CASSPAGGGRGYTF.

V usage is TRBV5-6 and J usage is TRBJ1-2; 11 nucleotides agree with TRBD1. The CDR3 is made up of 15 amino acids. The V gene end was trimmed by 4 bases and the J gene end by 4 bases; junction bases not matched to a gene: 6. Per germline, CDR1 SGHDT and CDR2 YYEEEE. CDR3 protein: CASSARDRGIYGYTF. CDR3 nucleotide sequence: TGTGCCAGCAGCGCACGGGACAGGGGGATCTATGGCTACACCTTC.

The chain employs TRBV29-1 and TRBJ2-1; 10 bases fit TRBD2. V shed 7 bases and J 0 bases; nucleotides not matched to a gene: 9. Looked up from germline, CDR1 is SQVTM and CDR2 is ANQGSEA. CDR3 length equals 16 residues. The CDR3 loop reads CSDFGLAADSYNEQFF. DNA for the CDR3: TGCAGCGACTTTGGACTAGCGGCAGACTCCTACAATGAGCAGTTCTTC.

This chain links TRBV5-4 with TRBJ1-1, with a weak D call TRBD1 (6 bases). The CDR3 is 14 residues long. Germline V gives CDR1 SGHNT, CDR2 YYREEE (reference sequence). Trimming cost V 0 bases and J 7 bases, with 13 bases left between them. In DNA, the CDR3 is TGTGCCAGCAGCTTGGTCGGGGCAGGGGATGAAGCTTTCTTT. Translation: CASSLVGAGDEAFF.

The rearrangement joins TRBV25-1 to TRBJ1-4, with unresolved D. Trimming took 1 base from V and 8 from J, leaving 14 bases between them. The CDR3 has 15 amino acids. The germline V gene encodes CDR1 MGHDK and CDR2 SYGVNS. DNA for the CDR3: TGTGCCAGCAGTGAATTCAGTTGGTACAAAGAAAAACTGTTTTTT. This gives the protein CASSEFSWYKEKLFF.

V and J are TRBV4-2 and TRBJ2-7; a possible D gene is TRBD1 (5 bases). The germline CDR1 and CDR2 sequences are LGHNA and YNFKEQ. V was shortened by 0 bases and J by 2 bases, with 8 bases between the two germline ends. The CDR3 covers 14 residues. CDR3 nucleotide sequence: TGTGCCAGCAGCCAAGACACAGGAGCCTACGAGCAGTACTTC. Translated: CASSQDTGAYEQYF.

V usage is TRBV19 and J usage is TRBJ2-1, with 7 nucleotides matching TRBD2. Germline-derived CDR1 and CDR2 are LNHDA and SQIVND (reference sequence). The V and J ends lost 3 bases and 4 bases, in that order; junction bases with no gene match: 3. This CDR3 region has 14 residues. The chain's CDR3 is CASSIVGGYNEQFF. The CDR3 nucleotides are TGTGCCAGTAGTATTGTGGGGGGGTACAATGAGCAGTTCTTC. Looking up the rest from reference TRBV19 and TRBJ2-1 gives the full variable domain: DGGITQSPKYLFRKEGQNVTLSCEQNLNHDAMYWYRQDPGQGLRLIYYSQIVNDFQKGDIAEGYSVSREKKESFPLTVTSAQKNPTAFYLCASSIVGGYNEQFFGPGTRLTVL.

Written as DNA, the CDR3 is TGCGCCAGCAGCTTGGAAGAGGATTGGCGCGAGCAGTACTTC. This translates into CASSLEEDWREQYF. The V call is TRBV5-1, the J call TRBJ2-7; the D is unclear. CDR3 length: 14 amino acids. V lost 0 bases to trimming and J lost 6 bases, with 13 bases between them. Per germline, CDR1 SGHRS and CDR2 YFSETQ.